The source of this T cell receptor (beta chain) is a study of blood T cell repertoires in COVID-19. Overall study: Some COVID-19 samples were acute and others convalescent; all came from the United States, Italy and Spain. T cells, B-cell-depleted T cells, or PBMCs provided the cDNA or gDNA that served as material.

How the authors handled the data: Estimated nucleated cell counts came from reference gene primer amplification. Libraries were prepared by immunoSEQ multiplex PCR; TCRdb keeps only in-frame clonotypes and omits some of them. The DNA was the basis for D and trimming; V, J and clone size are from that table. The table includes 200,000 to 250,000 clones, 87% detected once. The CDR3 loop spans 15 amino acids. CDR1 is KGHSH and CDR2 is LQKENI in the germline V gene. Trimming took off 1 base at V and 5 bases at J, with 14 bases between the two ends. The sequenced material came from peripheral blood. This TCR came from a young man with active or convalescent COVID-19. The chain recombines TRBV18 with TRBJ1-1; weak D call: TRBD1 (5 bases). The CDR3 nucleotides are TGTGCCAGCTCACCACAGCTGCAGGGCTGGACTGAAGCTTTCTTT. Translating gives CASSPQLQGWTEAFF. The variable domain in full, with the rest retrieved from reference TRBV18 and TRBJ1-1, is NAGVMQNPRHLVRRRGQEARLRCSPMKGHSHVYWYRQLPEEGLKFMVYLQKENIIDESGMPKERFSAEFPKEGPSILRIQQVVRGDSAAYFCASSPQLQGWTEAFFGQGTRLTVV.